The 14 T cell receptor beta chains reported below all come from one sample, sequenced in a study of blood T cell repertoires in COVID-19. Clones were sequenced by immunoSEQ multiplex PCR, and TCRdb holds only the in-frame ones, with some missing. The sample records about 200,000 clones, roughly 90% being singletons. The sequencing sample was made of peripheral blood. These TCRs come from a woman in her seventies with acute or convalescent COVID-19.

The chain links TRBV18 to TRBJ2-1, with 9 bases identical to TRBD1. Germline-derived CDR1 and CDR2 are KGHSH and LQKENI. V lost 3 bases to trimming and J lost 7 bases; unmatched junction nucleotides: 10. The CDR3 is 16 amino acids. The CDR3 nucleotides are TGTGCCAGCTCACCGAGATCCGGGACAGGGAATAATGAGCAGTTCTTC. Translating it yields CASSPRSGTGNNEQFF.

The chain recombines TRBV10-3 with TRBJ1-2; D is perhaps TRBD1 (6 bases). Germline CDR1 ENHRY, CDR2 SYGVKD. V was shortened by 9 bases and J by 8 bases, with 16 bases between the two germline ends. This CDR3 is built from 12 residues. The CDR3 loop is CAIAAGEGGYTF. The CDR3 bases are TGTGCCATTGCTGCAGGGGAAGGCGGCTACACCTTC.

The chain links TRBV5-1 to TRBJ2-1, with TRBD2 identical over 7 bases. The CDR3 runs to 16 residues. The ends lost 5 bases at V and 3 bases at J; junction bases unmatched: 11. Germline CDR1 and CDR2: SGHRS and YFSETQ. CDR3 nucleotides: TGCGCCAGCAGACCAGTTAGCGGGCCCGACTACAATGAGCAGTTCTTC. Protein sequence: CASRPVSGPDYNEQFF. Full variable domain (rest looked up from reference TRBV5-1 and TRBJ2-1): KAGVTQTPRYLIKTRGQQVTLSCSPISGHRSVSWYQQTPGQGLQFLFEYFSETQRNKGNFPGRFSGRQFSNSRSEMNVSTLELGDSALYLCASRPVSGPDYNEQFFGPGTRLTVL.

The DNA for the CDR3 is TGTGCCAGTTCGGACAGCTTATACACTGAAGCTTTCTTT. It yields the protein CASSDSLYTEAFF. The chain combines TRBV19 with TRBJ1-1; D is possibly TRBD1 (6 bases). The CDR3 totals 13 residues. The V gene's germline CDR1 is LNHDA and CDR2 SQIVND (reference sequence). The V gene lost 8 bases and the J gene lost 3 bases, with 13 bases spanning the gap.

The V gene is TRBV5-1, the J gene TRBJ1-3, with D possibly being TRBD1 (6 bases). Germline values: CDR1 SGHRS, CDR2 YFSETQ. Trimming shortened V by 0 bases and J by 6 bases, and 16 bases separated the two germline ends. The CDR3 extends over 16 amino acids. CDR3 DNA sequence: TGCGCCAGCAGCTTGGTAACGGACAGCTCAAAAAACACCATATATTTT. This translates into CASSLVTDSSKNTIYF.

This rearrangement joins TRBV7-8 to TRBJ2-3; the D gene is possibly TRBD2 (6 bases). The V gene's germline CDR1 is SGHVS and CDR2 FQNEAQ. The CDR3 spans 15 residues. V was cut by 1 base and J by 8 bases, with 16 bases left in between. CDR3 in amino acids: CASSLVDRIGGTQYF. The DNA of the CDR3 is TGTGCCAGCAGCTTAGTCGACCGGATCGGGGGTACGCAGTATTTT.

This clone has only one observation. This chain links TRBV12-5 with TRBJ1-2, with D possibly matching TRBD1 (6 bases). V lost 1 base and J lost 4, with 19 bases in between. CDR3 length equals 17 residues. Germline V CDR1 and CDR2: LGHNT, FRNRAP. The DNA for the CDR3 is TGTGCTAGTGGTTTGGGCAACAGGGCCAGCCTTGTCTATGGCTACACCTTC. Translating it yields CASGLGNRASLVYGYTF.

The chain joins TRBV28 to TRBJ2-7; TRBD1 aligns across 7 bases. The CDR3 has 15 amino acids. With 5 bases clipped from V and 0 bases from J, the junction kept 7 bases outside the gene matches. CDR1 MDHEN and CDR2 SYDVKM come from the germline V gene. The CDR3 spells CASSPGQTSSYEQYF. The CDR3 region has the DNA TGTGCCAGCAGTCCGGGACAGACGAGCTCCTACGAGCAGTACTTC. The full variable domain, with the rest looked up from reference TRBV28 and TRBJ2-7, is DVKVTQSSRYLVKRTGEKVFLECVQDMDHENMFWYRQDPGLGLRLIYFSYDVKMKEKGDIPEGYSVSREKKERFSLILESASTNQTSMYLCASSPGQTSSYEQYFGPGTRLTVT.

The V call is TRBV5-1, the J call TRBJ2-1; the match to TRBD2 covers 16 bases. Looked up from germline, CDR1 is SGHRS and CDR2 is YFSETQ. This CDR3 has 14 residues. V was pared by 4 bases and J by 15 bases, with 7 bases of the junction left unmatched. CDR3: CASSRGLAGGGLFF. For the CDR3, the DNA is TGCGCCAGCAGCCGGGGACTAGCGGGAGGGGGGCTGTTCTTC. Full variable domain (remainder filled in from reference TRBV5-1 and TRBJ2-1): KAGVTQTPRYLIKTRGQQVTLSCSPISGHRSVSWYQQTPGQGLQFLFEYFSETQRNKGNFPGRFSGRQFSNSRSEMNVSTLELGDSALYLCASSRGLAGGGLFFGPGTRLTVL.

J is TRBJ2-5 and V is TRBV14; TRBD2 agrees at 11 bases. Losses at the gene ends were 4 bases for V and 5 bases for J; bases not matched to a gene: 6. The CDR3 length is 15 residues. Germline loops: CDR1 SGHDN, CDR2 FVKESK. The CDR3 here is CASSRTLAGAETQYF. The CDR3 DNA reads as TGTGCCAGCAGCCGCACACTAGCGGGAGCCGAGACCCAGTACTTC. The full variable domain, in which reference TRBV14 and TRBJ2-5 provide the parts outside the CDR3, is EAGVTQFPSHSVIEKGQTVTLRCDPISGHDNLYWYRRVMGKEIKFLLHFVKESKQDESGMPNNRFLAERTGGTYSTLKVQPAELEDSGVYFCASSRTLAGAETQYFGPGTRLLVL.

DNA for the CDR3: TGTGCCAGCAGGGCGACTAGCGTGAACACCGGGGAGCTGTTTTTT. Protein sequence: CASRATSVNTGELFF. The chain combines TRBV7-2 with TRBJ2-2, with TRBD2 identical over 8 bases. The germline CDR1 and CDR2 sequences are SGHTA and FQGNSA. The V gene end was trimmed by 6 bases and the J gene end by 1 base; junction bases not matched to a gene: 4. CDR3 size: 15 residues.

The chain links TRBV6-5 to TRBJ1-1; D is uncertain. CDR1 and CDR2 (germline): MNHEY, SVGAGI. Trimming stripped 2 bases from V and 0 bases from J, with 7 bases between. This CDR3 has 14 residues. In DNA form, the CDR3 reads TGTGCCAGCAGTTACGACGGGATGAACACTGAAGCTTTCTTT. Its translation: CASSYDGMNTEAFF.

The chain recombines TRBV11-2 with TRBJ2-5; TRBD2 agrees at 7 bases. Germline CDR1 SGHAT, CDR2 FQNNGV. The CDR3 consists of 16 residues. V lost 1 base to trimming and J lost 2 bases; unmatched junction nucleotides: 7. CDR3 in amino acids: CASSLGAGPLQETQYF. CDR3 DNA: TGTGCCAGCAGCTTAGGAGCGGGACCCCTTCAAGAGACCCAGTACTTC.

This chain joins TRBV7-8 and TRBJ2-7; possible D gene TRBD2, 6 bases. CDR1 SGHVS and CDR2 FQNEAQ come from the germline V gene. The CDR3 has 14 residues. Trimming cost V 3 bases and J 5 bases, with 14 bases left between them. CDR3 sequence reads: CASSLGWGVNEQYF. In DNA form, the CDR3 reads TGTGCCAGCAGCTTGGGGTGGGGGGTCAACGAGCAGTACTTC.